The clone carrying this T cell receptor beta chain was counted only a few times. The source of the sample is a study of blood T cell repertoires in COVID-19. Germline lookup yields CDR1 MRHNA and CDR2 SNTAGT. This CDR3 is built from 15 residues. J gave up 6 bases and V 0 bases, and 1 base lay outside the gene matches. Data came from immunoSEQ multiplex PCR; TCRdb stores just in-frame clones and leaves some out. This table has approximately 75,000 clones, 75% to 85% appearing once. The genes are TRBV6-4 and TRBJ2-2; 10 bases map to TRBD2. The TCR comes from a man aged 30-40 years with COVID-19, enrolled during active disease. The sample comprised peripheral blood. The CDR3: CASSDSGLAAGELFF. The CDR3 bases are TGTGCCAGCAGTGACTCCGGACTAGCGGCCGGGGAGCTGTTTTTT.